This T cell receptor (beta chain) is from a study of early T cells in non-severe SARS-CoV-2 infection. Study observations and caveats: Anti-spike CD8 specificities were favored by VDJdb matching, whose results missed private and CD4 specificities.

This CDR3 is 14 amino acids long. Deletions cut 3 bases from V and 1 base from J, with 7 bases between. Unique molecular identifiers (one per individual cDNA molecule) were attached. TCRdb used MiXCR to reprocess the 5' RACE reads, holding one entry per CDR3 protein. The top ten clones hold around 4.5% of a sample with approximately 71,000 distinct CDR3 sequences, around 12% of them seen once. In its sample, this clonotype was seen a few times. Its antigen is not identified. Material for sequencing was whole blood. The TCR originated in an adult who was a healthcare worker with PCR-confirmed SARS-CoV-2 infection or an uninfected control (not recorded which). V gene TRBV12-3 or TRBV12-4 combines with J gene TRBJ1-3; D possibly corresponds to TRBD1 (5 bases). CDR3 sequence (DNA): TGTGCCAGCAGTTTCGGGGGGTCTGGAAACACCATATATTTT. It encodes CASSFGGSGNTIYF.